The rows below give T cell receptor beta chains drawn from one sample of a study of T cells after yellow fever vaccination. TCRdb independently ran MiXCR on the 5' RACE reads; one entry per CDR3 protein. The table includes a few hundred thousand distinct CDR3 sequences, less than 4.5% detected once. This material consisted of PBMCs, taken on the day of the yellow fever booster vaccination. The receptor set was obtained from a young man who received the YFV17D yellow fever vaccine. Each CDR3 is given without its conserved first and last residue.

CDR3,V
ASSLELLWGGELF,TRBV5-1
ASSQELSRDVYNEQF,TRBV4-3
ASSVATGPAAIY,TRBV9
ASSRPMYPGRQETQY,TRBV23-1
ASSYDPGTGYSGANVLT,TRBV6-2/TRBV6-3
ASSSGVWETQY,TRBV7-6
ASSRLPQGVNEQF,TRBV5-1
ASSPRPPPGPIY,TRBV7-3
ASSLEGGSDNEQF,TRBV7-9
SARLPGVDAEQF,TRBV20-1
ASSMTSADTQY,TRBV5-6
ASRSISRGYT,TRBV27
ASSWGSGYGYT,TRBV12-3/TRBV12-4
ASSLAGGVGELF,TRBV7-8
ASSPYNVAGELF,TRBV7-9
ASRGGGAYEQY,TRBV5-1
ASSGDLANTGELF,TRBV7-2
ASSQAAVLSSPPGANVLT,TRBV3-1
ASSLAPSGVNEQF,TRBV5-4
ASSTGQDYGYT,TRBV28
ASSSGLVLHEQF,TRBV5-1
ASSPPGQIYYGYT,TRBV18
SARALARNTDTQY,TRBV20-1
ATSREGSGTEAF,TRBV15
ASSQEVSTGKSGELF,TRBV4-3
ASRSQNTGELF,TRBV7-2
ASTGGGFAYNEQF,TRBV2
ASSPRTGVGEQY,TRBV7-9
ASSYVVTGVGNEQF,TRBV6-5